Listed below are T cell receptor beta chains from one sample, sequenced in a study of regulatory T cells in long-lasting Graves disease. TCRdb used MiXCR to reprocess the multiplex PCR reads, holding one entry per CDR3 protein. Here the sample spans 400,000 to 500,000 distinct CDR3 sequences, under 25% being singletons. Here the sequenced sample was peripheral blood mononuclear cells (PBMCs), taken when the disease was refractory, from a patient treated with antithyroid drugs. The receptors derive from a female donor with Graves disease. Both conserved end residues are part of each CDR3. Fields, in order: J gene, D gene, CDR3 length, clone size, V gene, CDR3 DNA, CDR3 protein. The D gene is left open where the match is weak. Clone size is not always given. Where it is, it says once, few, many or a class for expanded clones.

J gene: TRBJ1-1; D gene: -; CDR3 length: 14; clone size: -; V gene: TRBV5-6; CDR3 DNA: TGTGCCAGCACCTTGAGGGGGGGTGGTACTGAAGCTTTCTTT; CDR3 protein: CASTLRGGGTEAFF
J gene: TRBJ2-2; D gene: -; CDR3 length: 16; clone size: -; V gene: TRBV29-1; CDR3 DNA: TGCAGCGTTGAAGGAGTAGGCTATTCGAACACCGGGGAGCTGTTTTTT; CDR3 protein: CSVEGVGYSNTGELFF
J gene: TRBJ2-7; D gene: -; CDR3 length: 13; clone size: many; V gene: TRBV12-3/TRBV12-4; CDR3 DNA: TGTGCCAGCAGTTTGGGTCCAGGATCCGAGCAGTACTTC; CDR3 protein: CASSLGPGSEQYF
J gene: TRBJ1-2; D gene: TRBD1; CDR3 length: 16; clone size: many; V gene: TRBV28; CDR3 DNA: TGTGCCAGCAGTTTAGTCGGACAGGGTGTGAACTATGGCTACACCTTC; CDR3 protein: CASSLVGQGVNYGYTF
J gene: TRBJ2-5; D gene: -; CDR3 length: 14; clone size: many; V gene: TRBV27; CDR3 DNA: TGTGCCAGCAGTGCCGACATAGACCAAGAGACCCAGTACTTC; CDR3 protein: CASSADIDQETQYF
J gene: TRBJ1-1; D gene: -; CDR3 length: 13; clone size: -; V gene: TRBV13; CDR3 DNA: TGCGAAAACCCAGGGGTAGAGAACACTGAAGCTTTCTTT; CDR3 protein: CENPGVENTEAFF
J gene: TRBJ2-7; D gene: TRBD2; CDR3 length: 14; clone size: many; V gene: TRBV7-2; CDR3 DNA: TGTGCCAGCAGCTTGGGGACAGCGGGGGGCGAGCAGTACTTC; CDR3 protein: CASSLGTAGGEQYF
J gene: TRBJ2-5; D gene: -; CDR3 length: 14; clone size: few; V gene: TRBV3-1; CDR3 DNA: TGTGCCAGCAGCCAAGTTAATACCCAAGAGACCCAGTACTTC; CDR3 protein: CASSQVNTQETQYF
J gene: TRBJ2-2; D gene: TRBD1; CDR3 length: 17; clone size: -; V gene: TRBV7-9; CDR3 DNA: TGTGCCAGCAGCCTAAACGAAGGGGGCTTTGGCACCGGGGAGCTGTTTTTT; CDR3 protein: CASSLNEGGFGTGELFF
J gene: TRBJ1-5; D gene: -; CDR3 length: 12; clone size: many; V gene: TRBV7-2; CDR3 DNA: TGTGCCAGCAGCCTTGGACGGGAGCCCCAGCATTTT; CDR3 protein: CASSLGREPQHF
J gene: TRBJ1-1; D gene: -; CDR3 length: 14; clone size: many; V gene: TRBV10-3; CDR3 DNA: TGTGCCATCAGTGAGGGCCAGGTCGTCACTGAAGCTTTCTTT; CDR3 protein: CAISEGQVVTEAFF
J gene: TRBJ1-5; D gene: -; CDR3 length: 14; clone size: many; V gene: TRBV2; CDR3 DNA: TGTGCCAGCAATGGGGACGGAACATATCAGCCCCAGCATTTT; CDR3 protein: CASNGDGTYQPQHF
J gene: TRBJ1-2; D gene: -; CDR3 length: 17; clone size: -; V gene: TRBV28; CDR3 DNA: TGTGCCAGCAGGTACCCCGCAGGACAATACGGTGCGGGGGGCTACACCTTC; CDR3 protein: CASRYPAGQYGAGGYTF
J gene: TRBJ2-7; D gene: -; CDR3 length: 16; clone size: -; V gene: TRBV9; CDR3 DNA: TGTGCCAGCAGCGTAGATGAGGATGAGGTATCATACGAGCAGTACTTC; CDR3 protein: CASSVDEDEVSYEQYF
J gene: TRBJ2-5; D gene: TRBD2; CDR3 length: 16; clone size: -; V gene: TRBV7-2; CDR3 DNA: TGTGCCAGCAGCTTAGTGTCCAGGGCGTCGGGGGGTACCCAGTACTTC; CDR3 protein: CASSLVSRASGGTQYF
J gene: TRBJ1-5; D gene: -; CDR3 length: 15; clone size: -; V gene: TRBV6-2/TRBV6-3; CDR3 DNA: TGTGCCAGCAGATCCCCATTTTCGTCGAATCAGCCCCAGCATTTT; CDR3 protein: CASRSPFSSNQPQHF
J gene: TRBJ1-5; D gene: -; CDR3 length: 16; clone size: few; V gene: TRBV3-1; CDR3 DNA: TGTGCCAGCAGCCGCGGGGGGCCTGATAGCAATCAGCCCCAGCATTTT; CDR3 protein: CASSRGGPDSNQPQHF
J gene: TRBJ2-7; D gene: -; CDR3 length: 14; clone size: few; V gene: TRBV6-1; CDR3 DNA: TGTGCCAGCAGTCCCTCCTGGACCTCCTACGAGCAGTACTTC; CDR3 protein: CASSPSWTSYEQYF
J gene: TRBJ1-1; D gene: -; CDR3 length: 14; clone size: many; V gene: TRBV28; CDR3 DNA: TGTGCCAGCAGTGACTCCCGGGGCGAGCCTGAAGCTTTCTTT; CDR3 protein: CASSDSRGEPEAFF
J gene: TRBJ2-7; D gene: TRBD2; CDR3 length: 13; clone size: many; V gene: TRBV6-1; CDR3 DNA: TGTGCCAGCAGACTAGCGGGGGACGGCGAGCAGTACTTC; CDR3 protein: CASRLAGDGEQYF
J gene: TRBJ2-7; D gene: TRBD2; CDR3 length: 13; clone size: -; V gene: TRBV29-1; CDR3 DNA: TGCAGCGTTGAGGGGGGGACCCACTACGAGCAGTACTTC; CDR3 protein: CSVEGGTHYEQYF
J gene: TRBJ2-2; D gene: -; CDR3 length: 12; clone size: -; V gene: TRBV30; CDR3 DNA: TGTGCCTGGAGCGTAAACACCGGGGAGCTGTTTTTT; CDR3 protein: CAWSVNTGELFF
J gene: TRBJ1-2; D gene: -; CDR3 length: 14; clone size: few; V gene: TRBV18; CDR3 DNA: TGTGCCAGCTCACCACCGGAGATTAACTATGGCTACACCTTC; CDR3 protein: CASSPPEINYGYTF
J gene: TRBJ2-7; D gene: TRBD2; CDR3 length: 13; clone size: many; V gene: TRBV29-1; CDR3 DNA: TGCAGCGTTGAGGGGTTAGCGGGATATGAGCAGTACTTC; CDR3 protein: CSVEGLAGYEQYF
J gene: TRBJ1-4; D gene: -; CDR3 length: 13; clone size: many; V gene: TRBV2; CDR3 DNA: TGTGCCAGCAAGGGGGGCGCGGGTGAAAAACTGTTTTTT; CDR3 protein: CASKGGAGEKLFF
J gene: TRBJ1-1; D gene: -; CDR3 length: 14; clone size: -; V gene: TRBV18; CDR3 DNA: TGTGCCAGCTCACCGACAGAGGTGAACACTGAAGCTTTCTTT; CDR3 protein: CASSPTEVNTEAFF
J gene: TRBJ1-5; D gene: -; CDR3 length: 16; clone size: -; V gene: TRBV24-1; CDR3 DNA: TGTGCCACCAGTGATAGTATCAGGGCCCGCAATCAGCCCCAGCATTTT; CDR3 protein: CATSDSIRARNQPQHF
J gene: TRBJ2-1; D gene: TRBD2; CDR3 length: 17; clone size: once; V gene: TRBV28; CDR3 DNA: TGTGCCAGCAGTTTAGGGGGGGGAGGAAGCTCCTACAATGAGCAGTTCTTC; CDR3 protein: CASSLGGGGSSYNEQFF
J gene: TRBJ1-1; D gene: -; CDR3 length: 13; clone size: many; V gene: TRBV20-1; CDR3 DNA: TGCAGTGCTAGCGGACCTTTGAACACTGAAGCTTTCTTT; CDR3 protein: CSASGPLNTEAFF
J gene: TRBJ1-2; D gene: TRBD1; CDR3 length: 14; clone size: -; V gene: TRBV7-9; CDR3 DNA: TGTGCCAGCAGCTTAGTAGACAGGGACTATGGCTACACCTTC; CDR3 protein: CASSLVDRDYGYTF
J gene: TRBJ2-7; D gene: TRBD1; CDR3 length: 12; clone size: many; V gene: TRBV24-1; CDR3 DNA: TGTGCCACCAGTGGGGACAGGAGCGAGCAGTACTTC; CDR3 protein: CATSGDRSEQYF
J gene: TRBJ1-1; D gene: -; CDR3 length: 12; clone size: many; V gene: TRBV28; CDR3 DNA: TGTGCCAGCGAGTCCCTGGACACTGAAGCTTTCTTT; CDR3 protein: CASESLDTEAFF